This TCR beta chain stems from a study of regulatory T cells in long-lasting Graves disease. Arm-PCR with iRepertoire HTBI primers amplified the CDR3 regions for these TCR beta libraries. TCRdb ran MiXCR on the multiplex PCR reads and lists one entry per CDR3 protein. In the table there are roughly 350,000 distinct CDR3 sequences, 16% of which are singletons. This CDR3 has 12 residues. Germline loops: CDR1 MNHNS, CDR2 SASEGT. Trimming took off 5 bases at V and 7 bases at J, with 11 bases between the two ends. As to time point: newly diagnosed GD, antithyroid drugs for less than 3 months. RNA isolated from PBMCs was used to make the TCR library. These data also featured in a second study, about T cells in Graves' hyperthyroidism and ophthalmopathy.

The chain recombines TRBV6-1 with TRBJ1-2, with D perhaps matching TRBD1 (6 bases). Sequences were derived from peripheral blood mononuclear cells (PBMCs), sampled at new diagnosis, from a patient treated with antithyroid drugs. The TCR was taken from a middle-aged man with Graves disease. The CDR3 reads CASSLQGPGYTF. The CDR3, as DNA: TGTGCCAGCAGTCTACAGGGACCTGGCTACACCTTC.